The clone carrying this T cell receptor beta chain is a singleton in its sample. These data belong to a study of shared clonotypes between healthy human individuals. V lost 6 bases and J lost 0, with 12 bases in between. Germline-derived CDR1 and CDR2 are MDHEN and SYDVKM. The CDR3 covers 15 residues. Assay used: immunoSEQ multiplex PCR; TCRdb lists only in-frame clones, some missing. This sample has about 1.5 million clones, with around 97% found just once. This chain links TRBV28 with TRBJ2-4; no clear D. Sequenced sample: naive CD4+ T cells sorted from blood. Subset of the sample: CD45RA+ positively selected. The TCR originated in a man aged 30 to 39 in good health. In DNA form, the CDR3 reads TGTGCCAGCAGCCAGTCTGGGCTAGCCAAAAACATTCAGTACTTC. It is translated as CASSQSGLAKNIQYF. The full variable domain, in which reference TRBV28 and TRBJ2-4 provide the parts outside the CDR3, is DVKVTQSSRYLVKRTGEKVFLECVQDMDHENMFWYRQDPGLGLRLIYFSYDVKMKEKGDIPEGYSVSREKKERFSLILESASTNQTSMYLCASSQSGLAKNIQYFGAGTRLSVL.